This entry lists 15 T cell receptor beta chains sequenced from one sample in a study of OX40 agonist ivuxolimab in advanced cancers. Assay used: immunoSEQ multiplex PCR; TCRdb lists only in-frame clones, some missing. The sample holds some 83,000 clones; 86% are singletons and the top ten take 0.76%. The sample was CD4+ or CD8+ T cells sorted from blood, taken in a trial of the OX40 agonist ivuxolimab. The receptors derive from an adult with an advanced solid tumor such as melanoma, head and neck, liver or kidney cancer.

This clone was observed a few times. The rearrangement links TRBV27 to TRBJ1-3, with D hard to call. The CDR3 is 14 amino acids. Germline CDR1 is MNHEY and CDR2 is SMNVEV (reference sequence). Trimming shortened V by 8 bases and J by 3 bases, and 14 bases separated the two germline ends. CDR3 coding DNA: TGTGCCAGCGCGGCTGGCCTAATTGGAAACACCATATATTTT. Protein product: CASAAGLIGNTIYF.

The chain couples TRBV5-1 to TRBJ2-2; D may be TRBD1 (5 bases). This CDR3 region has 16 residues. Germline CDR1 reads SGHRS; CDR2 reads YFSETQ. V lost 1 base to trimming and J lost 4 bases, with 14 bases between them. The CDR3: CASSLNRQGSTGELFF. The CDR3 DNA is TGCGCCAGCAGCTTGAACAGGCAGGGTTCCACCGGGGAGCTGTTTTTT.

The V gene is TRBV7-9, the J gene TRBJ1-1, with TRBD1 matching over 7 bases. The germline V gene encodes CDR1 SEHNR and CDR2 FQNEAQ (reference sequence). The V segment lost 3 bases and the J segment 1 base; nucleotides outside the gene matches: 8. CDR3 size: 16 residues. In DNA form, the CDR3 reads TGTGCCAGCAGCTTGGTTCCGGGACAGAAGAACACTGAAGCTTTCTTT. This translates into CASSLVPGQKNTEAFF.

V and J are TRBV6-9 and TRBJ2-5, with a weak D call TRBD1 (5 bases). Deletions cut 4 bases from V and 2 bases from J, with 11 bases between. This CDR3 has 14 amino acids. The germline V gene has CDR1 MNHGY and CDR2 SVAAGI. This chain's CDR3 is CASSLWGEQETQYF. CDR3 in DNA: TGTGCCAGCAGTTTATGGGGCGAACAAGAGACCCAGTACTTC.

The CDR3 sequence: CASSAAGDGNEKLFF. The CDR3 bases are TGTGCCAGCAGCGCCGCAGGGGACGGGAATGAAAAACTGTTTTTT. This chain connects TRBV11-1 to TRBJ1-4; D may be TRBD1 (6 bases). The CDR3 runs 15 residues. With 5 bases removed from V and 5 bases from J, the gap between germline ends came to 15 bases. CDR1 is SGHAT and CDR2 is FQDESV in the germline V gene (reference sequence).

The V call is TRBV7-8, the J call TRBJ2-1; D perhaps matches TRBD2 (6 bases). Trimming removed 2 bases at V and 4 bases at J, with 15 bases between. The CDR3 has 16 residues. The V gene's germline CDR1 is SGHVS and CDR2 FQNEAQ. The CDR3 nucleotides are TGTGCCAGCAGCTTAAACTGGGGCGGGGCGTACAATGAGCAGTTCTTC. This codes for CASSLNWGGAYNEQFF.

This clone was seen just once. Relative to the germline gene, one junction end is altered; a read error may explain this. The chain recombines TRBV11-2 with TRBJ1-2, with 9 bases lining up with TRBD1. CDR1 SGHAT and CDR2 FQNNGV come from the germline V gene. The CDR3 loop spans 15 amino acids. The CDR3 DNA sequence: TGTGCCAGCAGCCTAAACAGGGGGCCTTCCTATAGCTACACCTTC. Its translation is CASSLNRGPSYSYTF.

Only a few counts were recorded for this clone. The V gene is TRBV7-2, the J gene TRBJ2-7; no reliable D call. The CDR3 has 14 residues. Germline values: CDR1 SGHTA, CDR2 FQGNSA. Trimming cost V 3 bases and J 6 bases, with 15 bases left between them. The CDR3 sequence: CASSLVIAVGEQYF. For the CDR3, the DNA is TGTGCCAGCAGCTTGGTTATAGCTGTCGGCGAGCAGTACTTC. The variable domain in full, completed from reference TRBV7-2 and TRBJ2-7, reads GAGVSQSPSNKVTEKGKDVELRCDPISGHTALYWYRQSLGQGLEFLIYFQGNSAPDKSGLPSDRFSAERTGGSVSTLTIQRTQQEDSAVYLCASSLVIAVGEQYFGPGTRLTVT.

The chain's CDR3 is CASSQDRGATSGGAYEQFF. CDR3 in DNA: TGCGCCAGCAGCCAAGATCGAGGAGCGACTAGCGGGGGGGCCTATGAGCAGTTCTTC. The chain has TRBV4-3 and TRBJ2-1, with 14 bases lining up with TRBD2. Trimming cost V 0 bases and J 8 bases; bases outside gene matches: 12. The germline gives CDR1 LGHNA, CDR2 YSLEER. The CDR3 is made up of 19 amino acids.

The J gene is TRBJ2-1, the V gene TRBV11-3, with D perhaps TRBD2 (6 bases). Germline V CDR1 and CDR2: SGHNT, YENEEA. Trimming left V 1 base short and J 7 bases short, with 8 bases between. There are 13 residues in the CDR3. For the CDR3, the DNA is TGTGCCAGCAGCTTAGGGGAGGATAATGAGCAGTTCTTC. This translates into CASSLGEDNEQFF.

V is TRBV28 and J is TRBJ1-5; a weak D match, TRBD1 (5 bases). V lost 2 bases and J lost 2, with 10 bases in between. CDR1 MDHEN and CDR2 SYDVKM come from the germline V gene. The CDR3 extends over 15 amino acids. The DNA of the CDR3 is TGTGCCAGCAGTTTAGGGGGAGCGGGCAATCAGCCCCAGCATTTT. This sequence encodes CASSLGGAGNQPQHF.

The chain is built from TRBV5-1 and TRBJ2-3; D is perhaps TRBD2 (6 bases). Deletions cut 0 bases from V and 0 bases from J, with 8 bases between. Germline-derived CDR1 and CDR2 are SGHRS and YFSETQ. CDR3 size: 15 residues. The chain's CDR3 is CASSLERVSTDTQYF. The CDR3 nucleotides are TGCGCCAGCAGCTTGGAGCGGGTTAGCACAGATACGCAGTATTTT.

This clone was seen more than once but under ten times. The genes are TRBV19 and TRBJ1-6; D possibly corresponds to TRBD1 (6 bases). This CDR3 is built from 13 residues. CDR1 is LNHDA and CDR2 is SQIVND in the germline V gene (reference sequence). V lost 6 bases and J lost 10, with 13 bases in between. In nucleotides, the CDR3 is TGTGCCAGTAGAGGCAGGGACAACTCACCCCTCCACTTT. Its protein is CASRGRDNSPLHF.

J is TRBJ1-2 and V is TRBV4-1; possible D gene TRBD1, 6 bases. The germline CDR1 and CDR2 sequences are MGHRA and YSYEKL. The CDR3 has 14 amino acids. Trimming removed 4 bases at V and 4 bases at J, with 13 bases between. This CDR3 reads CASSLTTGTYGYTF. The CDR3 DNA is TGCGCCAGCAGCCTAACGACAGGAACCTATGGCTACACCTTC.

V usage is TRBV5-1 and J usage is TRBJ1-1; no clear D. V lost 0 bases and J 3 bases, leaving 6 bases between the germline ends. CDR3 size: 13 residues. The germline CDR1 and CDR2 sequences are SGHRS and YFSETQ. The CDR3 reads CASSLVAHTEAFF. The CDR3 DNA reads TGCGCCAGCAGCTTGGTAGCCCACACTGAAGCTTTCTTT.